Each of the 26 T cell receptor beta chains below was sequenced from the same sample in a study of graft-versus-host responses after intestinal transplantation. The antigens of these receptors remain unknown. Here immunoSEQ multiplex PCR was the method, and the copy in TCRdb shows in-frame clones only, minus some. The table includes about 59,000 clones, around 92% detected once. The sample was unstimulated CD4+ T cells sorted from spleen or lymph node cells, taken before transplant. All receptors come from a human donor who was the organ donor for an intestinal transplant.

The chain recombines TRBV2 with TRBJ2-3, with D hard to call. In germline, CDR1 is SNHLY, CDR2 FYNNEI. Deletions cut 6 bases from V and 2 bases from J, with 12 bases between. The CDR3 is made up of 14 amino acids. The chain's CDR3 is CASRMNSATDTQYF. CDR3 DNA: TGTGCCAGCAGAATGAACAGTGCCACAGATACGCAGTATTTT.

The chain combines TRBV4-1 with TRBJ2-3; the match to TRBD1 covers 11 bases. V trimming: 2 bases; J trimming: 4 bases; junction bases outside the gene matches: 8. This CDR3 has 17 amino acids. The germline V gene has CDR1 MGHRA and CDR2 YSYEKL. Written as DNA, the CDR3 is TGCGCCAGCAGCCAAAGGGCAGGACAGGGGGCCGCAGATACGCAGTATTTT. It translates to CASSQRAGQGAADTQYF.

The chain links TRBV9 to TRBJ2-5; 10 nucleotides line up with TRBD2. The CDR3 has 16 amino acids. Germline V CDR1 and CDR2: SGDLS, YYNGEE. Trimming cost V 4 bases and J 4 bases; bases outside gene matches: 10. CDR3 region: CASSPYTLAGAETQYF. The CDR3 nucleotides read TGTGCCAGCAGCCCTTACACGCTAGCGGGGGCAGAGACCCAGTACTTC.

For this clone: Other DNA sequences in the sample encode the same CDR3. The V and J genes are TRBV7-2 and TRBJ2-5; 7 bases are shared with TRBD2. V lost 4 bases to trimming and J lost 5 bases; unmatched junction nucleotides: 4. This CDR3 region has 13 residues. The germline V gene encodes CDR1 SGHTA and CDR2 FQGNSA. CDR3 nucleotide sequence: TGTGCCAGCAGCTCGGGACTACGGGAGACCCAGTACTTC. This gives the protein CASSSGLRETQYF.

This chain connects TRBV2 to TRBJ1-1; a possible D gene is TRBD1 (5 bases). CDR1 and CDR2 from the germline V gene are SNHLY and FYNNEI. This CDR3 region has 15 residues. V was clipped by 7 bases and J by 0 bases, with 15 bases between them. CDR3 loop: CASTRQSGLNTEAFF. CDR3 DNA: TGTGCCAGCACCCGACAGTCAGGTTTGAACACTGAAGCTTTCTTT.

This rearrangement joins TRBV18 to TRBJ1-2, with TRBD1 matching over 7 bases. V lost 3 bases to trimming and J lost 3 bases; unmatched junction nucleotides: 1. Germline CDR1 is KGHSH and CDR2 is LQKENI. The CDR3 runs 13 residues. The CDR3 nucleotides are TGTGCCAGCTCACCTGACAGGGACTATGGCTACACCTTC. It specifies CASSPDRDYGYTF.

The V and J genes are TRBV10-3 and TRBJ1-3, with TRBD1 identical over 8 bases. The CDR3 spans 16 residues. Germline V gives CDR1 ENHRY, CDR2 SYGVKD. J gave up 0 bases and V 5 bases, and 6 bases lay outside the gene matches. The CDR3 protein is CAISNRGQDSGNTIYF. In DNA, the CDR3 is TGTGCCATCAGTAACCGGGGACAGGACTCTGGAAACACCATATATTTT.

Concerning this clone itself: Other DNA sequences in the sample encode the same CDR3. The chain couples TRBV6-4 to TRBJ1-2, with D hard to call. With 8 bases removed from V and 2 bases from J, the gap between germline ends came to 6 bases. This CDR3 is 11 amino acids long. Germline-derived CDR1 and CDR2 are MRHNA and SNTAGT. CDR3 bases: TGTGCCAGCGCGGGGAACTATGGCTACACCTTC. Translation gives CASAGNYGYTF.

The rearrangement links TRBV4-3 to TRBJ2-3; D gene ambiguous. The CDR3 contains 13 residues. Germline CDR1 LGHNA, CDR2 YSLEER. V was trimmed by 3 bases and J by 1 base, leaving 5 bases between them. CDR3 residues: CASSQSGTDTQYF. CDR3 sequence (DNA): TGCGCCAGCAGCCAGTCGGGCACAGATACGCAGTATTTT.

The J gene is TRBJ2-5, the V gene TRBV12-5, with 7 bases that match TRBD1. Looked up from germline, CDR1 is LGHNT and CDR2 is FRNRAP. The CDR3 spans 16 residues. V shed 1 base and J 3 bases; nucleotides not matched to a gene: 8. For the CDR3, the DNA is TGTGCTAGTGGTTTGGATACCTGGGACAGTAAAGAGACCCAGTACTTC. Encoded protein: CASGLDTWDSKETQYF. The whole variable domain, remainder taken from reference TRBV12-5 and TRBJ2-5, is DARVTQTPRHKVTEMGQEVTMRCQPILGHNTVFWYRQTMMQGLELLAYFRNRAPLDDSGMPKDRFSAEMPDATLATLKIQPSEPRDSAVYFCASGLDTWDSKETQYFGPGTRLLVL.

The chain has TRBV15 and TRBJ2-5, with D unresolved. Germline CDR1 and CDR2: LNHNV and YYDKDF (reference sequence). This CDR3 is built from 13 residues. The V and J ends lost 0 bases and 2 bases respectively, with 4 bases between them. The CDR3 protein is CATSRDSQETQYF. DNA for the CDR3: TGTGCCACCAGCAGAGACAGTCAAGAGACCCAGTACTTC.

On this clone: An end of the junction differs from the germline gene, which may be a read error. The CDR3 DNA reads TGTGCTAGCAGCTTAGACAGGGACAATGAGCAGTTCTTC. This translates into CASSLDRDNEQFF. This sequence joins TRBV7-7 and TRBJ2-1; 7 bases map to TRBD1. Germline values: CDR1 SSHAT, CDR2 FNYEAQ (reference sequence). This CDR3 comprises 13 residues.

In its sample, this clone was seen once. The chain combines TRBV6-5 with TRBJ2-5; a weak D match, TRBD1 (6 bases). The J call is doubtful: the DNA matches TRBJ2-7 better. Germline assignment: CDR1 MNHEY and CDR2 SVGAGI. This CDR3 has 15 amino acids. CDR3 sequence (DNA): TGTGCCAGCAGTCGTACACAGGGAAGTCTCTACGAGCAGTACTTC. Encoded protein: CASSRTQGSLYEQYF.

V usage is TRBV7-9 and J usage is TRBJ2-7; D remains ambiguous. In germline, CDR1 is SEHNR, CDR2 FQNEAQ (reference sequence). The CDR3 has 15 residues. The V and J ends lost 1 base and 0 bases respectively, with 10 bases between them. The CDR3 nucleotides read TGTGCCAGCAGCTTAGTGGGAAGTAGCTCCTACGAGCAGTACTTC. Amino acid sequence: CASSLVGSSSYEQYF.

The rearrangement uses TRBV18 and TRBJ2-5; a weak D match, TRBD1 (5 bases). The CDR3 length is 15 residues. With 6 bases removed from V and 5 bases from J, the gap between germline ends came to 19 bases. Germline CDR1 and CDR2: KGHSH and LQKENI. The chain's CDR3 is CASSRGSTDKETQYF. The CDR3 coding sequence is TGTGCCAGCTCTAGGGGATCCACGGACAAGGAGACCCAGTACTTC.

CDR3: CASSQGQGPFSGANVLTF. The CDR3 DNA sequence: TGCGCCAGCAGCCAAGGACAGGGGCCCTTCTCTGGGGCCAACGTCCTGACTTTC. J is TRBJ2-6 and V is TRBV4-1; 8 positions agree with TRBD1. V was pared by 1 base and J by 0 bases, with 5 bases of the junction left unmatched. Germline CDR1 and CDR2: MGHRA and YSYEKL. The CDR3 is 18 amino acids.

This chain connects TRBV7-2 to TRBJ2-1; D unresolved. There are 14 residues in the CDR3. Between the trimmed V and J ends, which lost 3 bases and 1 base, there was a span of 7 bases. Looked up from germline, CDR1 is SGHTA and CDR2 is FQGNSA. CDR3 DNA: TGTGCCAGCAGCTTGGTGGAGTCCTACAATGAGCAGTTCTTC. Residues: CASSLVESYNEQFF.

The rearrangement uses TRBV7-2 and TRBJ2-5; 11 bases align to TRBD2. TRBJ2-7 matches the DNA end more closely, so the J call is doubtful. Germline loops: CDR1 SGHTA, CDR2 FQGNSA. This CDR3 has 17 amino acids. CDR3 in amino acids: CASSRIAGGVSSYEQYF. The CDR3 region has the DNA TGTGCCAGCAGCCGTATAGCGGGGGGGGTGAGCTCCTACGAGCAGTACTTC.

The chain carries TRBV18 and TRBJ2-3, with TRBD2 identical over 13 bases. CDR1 and CDR2 (germline): KGHSH, LQKENI. The CDR3 covers 20 residues. V was pared by 1 base and J by 0 bases, with 10 bases of the junction left unmatched. As DNA, the CDR3 is TGTGCCAGCTCACCACTGGCCAGGACTAGCGGGGGAACGAGCACAGATACGCAGTATTTT. It is translated as CASSPLARTSGGTSTDTQYF.

This chain uses TRBV7-5 with TRBJ2-2; the table's D call of TRBD1 was not tested on the DNA. TRBV7-5 is an annotated pseudogene. The CDR3 totals 15 residues. The CDR3 protein is CARSWDRVNTGELFF. The CDR3 DNA follows: TGTGCCAGAAGCTGGGACAGGGTGAACACCGGGGAGCTGTTTTTT.

The chain has TRBV18 and TRBJ1-3; no clear D. Trimming took 3 bases from V and 4 from J, leaving 16 bases between them. The CDR3 length is 16 residues. CDR1 is KGHSH, CDR2 LQKENI, per germline. CDR3 amino acids: CASSPIPQTEGNTIYF. The CDR3 region has the DNA TGTGCCAGCTCACCTATCCCCCAAACAGAGGGAAACACCATATATTTT.

The chain carries TRBV5-8 and TRBJ1-2; D gene uncertain. In germline, CDR1 is SGHTS, CDR2 YDEGEE. This CDR3 region has 17 residues. The V end was cut by 2 bases, the J end by 4 bases, with 21 bases between. The CDR3 loop is CASSFITVETLGYGYTF. CDR3 sequence (DNA): TGTGCCAGCAGCTTTATCACGGTCGAAACACTGGGCTATGGCTACACCTTC.

This clone was seen once. V gene TRBV11-2 combines with J gene TRBJ2-2; tentatively, D is TRBD2 (6 bases). Trimming removed 2 bases at V and 4 bases at J, with 11 bases between. This CDR3 has 15 residues. CDR1 SGHAT and CDR2 FQNNGV come from the germline V gene. The CDR3 spells CASSLWQGGTGELFF. Written as DNA, the CDR3 is TGTGCCAGCAGCTTATGGCAGGGAGGCACCGGGGAGCTGTTTTTT.

The rearrangement uses TRBV20-1 and TRBJ2-7, with TRBD1 identical over 9 bases. J lost 4 bases, V lost 8 bases, and 3 bases had no gene match. This CDR3 region has 11 residues. Germline values: CDR1 DFQATT, CDR2 SNEGSKA (reference sequence). CDR3 sequence (DNA): TGCAGTCCGGGACAGGGATACGAGCAGTACTTC. Translated, it gives CSPGQGYEQYF.

This chain uses TRBV10-2 with TRBJ2-2; D is tentatively TRBD1 or TRBD2 (6 bases each). V shed 8 bases and J shed 2 bases, with 21 bases lying between them. Germline-derived CDR1 and CDR2 are WSHSY and SAAADI. CDR3 length equals 17 residues. The CDR3 bases are TGCGCCAGCGGGGATGGGGTTACGGGGGCAAACACCGGGGAGCTGTTTTTT. This codes for CASGDGVTGANTGELFF.

The chain joins TRBV2 to TRBJ2-3; 14 positions match TRBD2. The CDR3 extends over 15 amino acids. The germline CDR1 and CDR2 sequences are SNHLY and FYNNEI. Losses at the gene ends were 3 bases for V and 10 bases for J; bases not matched to a gene: 6. Written as DNA, the CDR3 is TGTGCCAGCAGTGAGGGGACTAGCGGGGGTGTGGCGCAGTATTTT. Amino acid sequence: CASSEGTSGGVAQYF. Full variable domain (rest looked up from reference TRBV2 and TRBJ2-3): EPEVTQTPSHQVTQMGQEVILRCVPISNHLYFYWYRQILGQKVEFLVSFYNNEISEKSEIFDDQFSVERPDGSNFTLKIRSTKLEDSAMYFCASSEGTSGGVAQYFGPGTRLTVL.